This T cell receptor (beta chain) was sequenced for a study of cytomegalovirus exposure and HLA in healthy donors. Primers: 60 Vbeta forward and 13 Jbeta reverse. Only in-frame clones appear in the TCRdb table, and some are missing; sequencing was by immunoSEQ multiplex PCR. The sample includes roughly 160,000 clones, approximately 88% of them seen just once. Donors showed nominal health when sampled, although they likely had unrecorded immune exposures. The receptor was isolated from a boy aged 2 to 9 in good health and CMV-seronegative. The sample consisted of PBMCs.

The CDR3 bases are TGCAGCGTCGCAATCGACAGGCTCTCTGGGGCCAACGTCCTGACTTTC. Its translation is CSVAIDRLSGANVLTF. The chain employs TRBV29-1 and TRBJ2-6; maybe TRBD1 (6 bases). The CDR3 is made up of 16 amino acids. The germline V and J ends were trimmed by 6 bases and 0 bases, with 15 bases remaining between them. Germline values: CDR1 SQVTM, CDR2 ANQGSEA.